This is a list of T cell receptor beta chains from one sample in a study of a mutant IDH1 vaccine in newly diagnosed glioma. No antigen has been assigned to these receptors. Generated by immunoSEQ multiplex PCR, the TCRdb table keeps only in-frame clones and is missing some. The sample has tens of thousands of clones, around 78% seen once. Sequencing was performed on PBMCs, taken from a glioma patient whose treatment included an IDH1 peptide vaccine. Source of these receptors: a man in his forties or fifties with glioma. Each CDR3 is given with its conserved first and last residue. Each record gives: clone size, V gene, D gene, J gene, CDR3 DNA, CDR3 protein. D genes are given only for firm matches. Some rows have no size entry. The others give once, few or many, or a class for an expanded clone.

NA	TRBV2	TRBD1	TRBJ1-2	TGTGCCAGCAGTCCCAACGTTAGGACAGGGGGAACCTATGGCTACACCTTC	CASSPNVRTGGTYGYTF
few	TRBV30	NA	TRBJ1-1	TGTGCCTGGACTTTTGGAAACACTGAAGCTTTCTTT	CAWTFGNTEAFF
NA	TRBV5-1	TRBD2	TRBJ2-5	TGCGCCACCAGGGGGACTAGCGGGGGTTCAGAGACCCAGTACTTC	CATRGTSGGSETQYF
few	TRBV19	NA	TRBJ1-4	TGTGCCAGTAGCGACAACTATAACGTGTTTTTT	CASSDNYNVFF
NA	TRBV15	NA	TRBJ1-1	TGTGCCACCAGCAGAGATATGGGGTCCACTGAAGCTTTCTTT	CATSRDMGSTEAFF
NA	TRBV18	TRBD1	TRBJ1-6	TGTGCCAGCTCACGATCCGACAGGGATAATTCACCCCTCCACTTT	CASSRSDRDNSPLHF
NA	TRBV2	NA	TRBJ1-5	TGTGCCAGCAGTTCCCGGGGCAATCAGCCCCAGCATTTT	CASSSRGNQPQHF
NA	TRBV6-1	NA	TRBJ1-1	TGTGCCAGCAGTGGGCAGAGCAACACTGAAGCTTTCTTT	CASSGQSNTEAFF
NA	TRBV19	TRBD2	TRBJ2-5	TGTGCCAGTAGTATATTCGGACTAGCGGTTGGAGAGACCCAGTACTTC	CASSIFGLAVGETQYF
NA	TRBV6-6	NA	TRBJ1-1	TGTGCCAGCTCAAGGGATCTCTGGGGCACTGAAGCTTTCTTT	CASSRDLWGTEAFF
NA	TRBV30	TRBD1	TRBJ1-2	TGTGCCTGGACCAGGGGGACGGATGGCTACACCTTC	CAWTRGTDGYTF
once	TRBV7-9	NA	TRBJ2-1	TGTGCCAGCAGCTTAGTCCCCACGAGCTCCTACAATGAGCAGTTCTTC	CASSLVPTSSYNEQFF
few	TRBV10-3	NA	TRBJ1-1	TGTCCTAGGGTCGAGGGGGTCTGGCGGACTGAAGCTTTCTTT	CPRVEGVWRTEAFF
few	TRBV6-1	NA	TRBJ1-6	TGTGCCAGCAGCTCGAAGCGGGGGGCGGATTCACCCCTCCACTTT	CASSSKRGADSPLHF
once	TRBV19	TRBD1	TRBJ1-2	TGTGCCAGTAGCCTACAGGGGGCCCATGGCTACACCTTC	CASSLQGAHGYTF
once	TRBV6-6	NA	TRBJ2-5	TGTGCCAGCAGTCGGCAAGAGACCCAGTACTTC	CASSRQETQYF
NA	TRBV11-2	NA	TRBJ2-5	TGTGCCAGCAGCAAGACGGGGCCCGGAGAGACCCAGTACTTC	CASSKTGPGETQYF
once	TRBV5-6	NA	TRBJ1-5	TGTGCCAGCAGCCGGGGGCAGGGAGATCAGCCCCAGCATTTT	CASSRGQGDQPQHF
NA	TRBV5-6	NA	TRBJ1-6	TGTGCCAGCAGCTTGGGGTATAGGTCACCCCTCCACTTT	CASSLGYRSPLHF
NA	TRBV2	TRBD1	TRBJ1-2	TGTGCCAGCAGAACTGACAGGGTCGGCTACACCTTC	CASRTDRVGYTF
NA	TRBV5-4	NA	TRBJ2-2	TGTGCCAGCAGCTTGGCCAGGACAGTAACCGGGGAGCTGTTTTTT	CASSLARTVTGELFF
NA	TRBV5-3	NA	TRBJ2-5	TGTGCCAGAAGCTTATCAGGGCCTAACATAGTGACCCAGTACTTC	CARSLSGPNIVTQYF
few	TRBV4-1	NA	TRBJ1-3	TGCGCCAGCAGCCAAACGACCAGGGACTCTGGAAACACCATATATTTT	CASSQTTRDSGNTIYF
NA	TRBV7-2	NA	TRBJ2-1	TGTGCCAGCAGCTCAGAAGGGGGAGGATTCTACAATGAGCAGTTCTTC	CASSSEGGGFYNEQFF
NA	TRBV7-9	NA	TRBJ1-2	TGTGCCAGCAGCGTACAGGGATTATATGGCTACACCTTC	CASSVQGLYGYTF
NA	TRBV18	NA	TRBJ1-5	TGTGCCAGCTCACCGGGGGAAGGGAGCAATAGCAATCAGCCCCAGCATTTT	CASSPGEGSNSNQPQHF
once	TRBV19	NA	TRBJ2-2	TGTGCCAGTAGTATAGTCGGACGGATAGACACCGGGGAGCTGTTTTTT	CASSIVGRIDTGELFF
few	TRBV11-2	NA	TRBJ1-1	TGTGCCAGCAGCCTCCACAGAGGCAACACTGAAGCTTTCTTT	CASSLHRGNTEAFF
NA	TRBV5-1	NA	TRBJ1-2	TGCGCCAGCAGCCGGACAGCCGTCTTAAACTATGGCTACACCTTC	CASSRTAVLNYGYTF
NA	TRBV6-4	NA	TRBJ2-1	TGTGCCAGCAGTGACTCGGAGGGGCTACCGTACAATGAGCAGTTCTTC	CASSDSEGLPYNEQFF
NA	TRBV7-9	NA	TRBJ1-5	TGTGCCAGCAGCCCGGGAGTTAGCAATCAGCCCCAGCATTTT	CASSPGVSNQPQHF
NA	TRBV19	NA	TRBJ1-6	TGTGCCAGTAGCCTACCTGGGGGAAGGAATAATTCACCCCTCCACTTT	CASSLPGGRNNSPLHF
few	TRBV15	TRBD1	TRBJ1-4	TGTGCCACCAGCAGAGATATACAGGGGGGCGAAAAACTGTTTTTT	CATSRDIQGGEKLFF
few	TRBV6-5	NA	TRBJ1-6	TGTGCCAGCAGAAACACCGGACTCGAAAATTCACCCCTCCACTTT	CASRNTGLENSPLHF
NA	TRBV18	NA	TRBJ1-5	TGTGCCAGCTCACCAGCAGGGGTGACGAATGGCAATCAGCCCCAGCATTTT	CASSPAGVTNGNQPQHF
NA	TRBV19	TRBD2	TRBJ2-2	TGTGCCAGTATGACTAGCAGAAACACCGGGGAGCTGTTTTTT	CASMTSRNTGELFF
NA	TRBV6-6	TRBD1	TRBJ1-1	TGTGCCAGCAGTTCCAGGGGGCCTAAAGCTTTCTTT	CASSSRGPKAFF
NA	TRBV30	NA	TRBJ1-2	TGTGCCTGGAGTGTACTCCCAGGGGATGGCTACACCTTC	CAWSVLPGDGYTF
NA	TRBV5-1	TRBD1	TRBJ2-6	TGCGCCAGCAGCGGCGGGACAGGGTTATCTGGGGCCAACGTCCTGACTTTC	CASSGGTGLSGANVLTF
few	TRBV7-8	NA	TRBJ2-3	TGTGCCAGCAGCATTACTATCCGGGCCCCCACAGATACGCAGTATTTT	CASSITIRAPTDTQYF
NA	TRBV6-1	NA	TRBJ2-7	TGTGCCAGCCGTAGTAGTCAGGGGGGCTCCTACGAGCAGTACTTC	CASRSSQGGSYEQYF
NA	TRBV2	NA	TRBJ1-3	TGTGCCAGCAGTGTAGAGAATTACTCTGGAAACACCATATATTTT	CASSVENYSGNTIYF
NA	TRBV2	NA	TRBJ1-4	TGTGCCAGCAGTGGACCCTTCGTGGGCGCAACTAATGAAAAACTGTTTTTT	CASSGPFVGATNEKLFF
NA	TRBV27	NA	TRBJ2-7	TGTGCCAGCAGTTTATCGGGGACATTCTACGAGCAGTACTTC	CASSLSGTFYEQYF
NA	TRBV7-9	NA	TRBJ1-3	TGTGCCAGCAGCTTAGGGACCGACTCTGGAAACACCATATATTTT	CASSLGTDSGNTIYF
once	TRBV15	NA	TRBJ2-2	TGTGCCACCAGCAGGAAAGTTGGCACCGGGGAGCTGTTTTTT	CATSRKVGTGELFF
NA	TRBV15	TRBD1	TRBJ2-5	TGTGCCACCAGTGGACAGGGGGCAGGTCGAATTCTACAAGAGACCCAGTACTTC	CATSGQGAGRILQETQYF
few	TRBV6-5	NA	TRBJ1-1	TGTGCCAGCAGCCAAGGGGCTGAAGCTTTCTTT	CASSQGAEAFF
NA	TRBV18	NA	TRBJ1-5	TGTGCCAGCTCACCTGGACAGCAAGGACAGCCCCAGCATTTT	CASSPGQQGQPQHF
medium-sized	TRBV9	NA	TRBJ2-7	TGTGCCAGCAGCGTTGAGGCAGGGGCCTACGAGCAGTACTTC	CASSVEAGAYEQYF
once	TRBV4-1	NA	TRBJ1-1	TGCGCCAGCAGGCCGCTAGGGACCCCCTCGAACACTGAAGCTTTCTTT	CASRPLGTPSNTEAFF
NA	TRBV7-9	NA	TRBJ1-6	TGTGCCAGCAGCTTCTTTGGGGCAGGTGATAATTCACCCCTCCACTTT	CASSFFGAGDNSPLHF
NA	TRBV5-1	NA	TRBJ2-5	TGCGCCAGCAGCTTGGGACCGACTCAAGAGACCCAGTACTTC	CASSLGPTQETQYF